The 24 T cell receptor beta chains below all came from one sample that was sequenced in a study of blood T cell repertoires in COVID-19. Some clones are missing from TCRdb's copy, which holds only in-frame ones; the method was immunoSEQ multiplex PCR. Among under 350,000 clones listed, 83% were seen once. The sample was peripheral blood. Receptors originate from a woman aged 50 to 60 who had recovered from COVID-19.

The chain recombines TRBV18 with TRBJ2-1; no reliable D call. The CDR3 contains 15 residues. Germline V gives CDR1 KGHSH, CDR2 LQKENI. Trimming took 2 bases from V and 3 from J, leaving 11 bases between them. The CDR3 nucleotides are TGTGCCAGCTCACCAAAGGAGTCTATCTACAATGAGCAGTTCTTC. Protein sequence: CASSPKESIYNEQFF. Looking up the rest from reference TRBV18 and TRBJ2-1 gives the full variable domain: NAGVMQNPRHLVRRRGQEARLRCSPMKGHSHVYWYRQLPEEGLKFMVYLQKENIIDESGMPKERFSAEFPKEGPSILRIQQVVRGDSAAYFCASSPKESIYNEQFFGPGTRLTVL.

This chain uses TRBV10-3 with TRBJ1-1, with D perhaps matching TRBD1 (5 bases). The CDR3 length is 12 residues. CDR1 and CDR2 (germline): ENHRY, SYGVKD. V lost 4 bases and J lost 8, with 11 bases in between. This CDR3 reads CAISGRQFEAFF. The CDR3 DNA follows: TGTGCCATCAGTGGTAGACAGTTCGAAGCTTTCTTT.

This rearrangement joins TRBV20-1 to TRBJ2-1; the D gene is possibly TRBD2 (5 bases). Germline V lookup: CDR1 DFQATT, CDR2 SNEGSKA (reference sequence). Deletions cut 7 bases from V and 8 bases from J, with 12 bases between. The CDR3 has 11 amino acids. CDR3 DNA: TGCAGTGTCTCCGGGGTCGATGAGCAGTTCTTC. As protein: CSVSGVDEQFF.

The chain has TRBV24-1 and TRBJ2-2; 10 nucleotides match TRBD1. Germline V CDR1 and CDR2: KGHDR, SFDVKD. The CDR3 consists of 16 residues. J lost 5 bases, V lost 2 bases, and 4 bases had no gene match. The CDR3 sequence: CATSDWTGGRTGELFF. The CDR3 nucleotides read TGTGCCACCAGTGATTGGACAGGGGGGAGAACCGGGGAGCTGTTTTTT.

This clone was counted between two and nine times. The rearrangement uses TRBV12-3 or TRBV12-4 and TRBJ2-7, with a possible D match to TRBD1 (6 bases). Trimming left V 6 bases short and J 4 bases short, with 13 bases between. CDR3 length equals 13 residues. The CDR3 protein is CASSPTGFYEQYF. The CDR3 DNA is TGTGCCAGCAGCCCTACAGGGTTTTACGAGCAGTACTTC.

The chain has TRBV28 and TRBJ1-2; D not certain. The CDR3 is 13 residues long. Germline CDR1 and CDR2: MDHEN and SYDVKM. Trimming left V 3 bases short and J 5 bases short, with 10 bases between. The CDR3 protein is CASSLAVLYGYTF. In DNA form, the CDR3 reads TGTGCCAGCAGTTTGGCGGTGCTTTATGGCTACACCTTC.

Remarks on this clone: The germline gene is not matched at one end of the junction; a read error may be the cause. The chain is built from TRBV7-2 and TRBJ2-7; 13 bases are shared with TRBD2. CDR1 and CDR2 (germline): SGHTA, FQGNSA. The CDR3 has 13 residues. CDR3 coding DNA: TGTGCCAGCAGCTTCGGGACTAGCGGGGCCCCCGACTTC. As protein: CASSFGTSGAPDF.

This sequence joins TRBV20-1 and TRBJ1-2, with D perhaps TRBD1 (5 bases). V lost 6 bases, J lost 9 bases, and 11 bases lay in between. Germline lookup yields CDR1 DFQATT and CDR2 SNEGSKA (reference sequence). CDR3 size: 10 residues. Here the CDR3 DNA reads TGCAGTGCCACGGACAAAAGCTACACCTTC. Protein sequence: CSATDKSYTF.

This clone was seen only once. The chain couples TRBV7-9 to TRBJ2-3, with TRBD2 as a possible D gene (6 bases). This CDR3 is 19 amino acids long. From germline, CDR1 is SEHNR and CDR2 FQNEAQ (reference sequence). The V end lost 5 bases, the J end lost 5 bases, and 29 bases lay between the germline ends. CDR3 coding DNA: TGTGCCAGCAGCCTAGTCGTCTCGGACTACAGTTTTCACGGAGATACGCAGTATTTT. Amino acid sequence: CASSLVVSDYSFHGDTQYF.

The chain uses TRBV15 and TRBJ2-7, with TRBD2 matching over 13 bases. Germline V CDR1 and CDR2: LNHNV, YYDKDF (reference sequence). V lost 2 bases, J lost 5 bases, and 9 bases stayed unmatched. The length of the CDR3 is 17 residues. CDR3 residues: CATSRLSPGLAGNEQYF. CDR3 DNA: TGTGCCACCAGCAGATTATCACCGGGACTAGCGGGGAACGAGCAGTACTTC.

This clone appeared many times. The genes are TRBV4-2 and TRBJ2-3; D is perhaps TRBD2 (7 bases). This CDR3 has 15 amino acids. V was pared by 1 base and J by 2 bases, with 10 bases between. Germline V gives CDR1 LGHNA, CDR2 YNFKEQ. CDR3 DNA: TGTGCCAGCAGCCAAGCCGGGGGGCCCACAGATACGCAGTATTTT. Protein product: CASSQAGGPTDTQYF.

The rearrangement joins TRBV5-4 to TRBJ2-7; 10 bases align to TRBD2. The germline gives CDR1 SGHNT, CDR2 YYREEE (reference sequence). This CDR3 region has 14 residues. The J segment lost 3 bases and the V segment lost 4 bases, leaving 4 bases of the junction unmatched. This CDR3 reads CASSTGTSVYEQYF. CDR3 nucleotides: TGTGCCAGCAGCACCGGGACTAGCGTCTACGAGCAGTACTTC.

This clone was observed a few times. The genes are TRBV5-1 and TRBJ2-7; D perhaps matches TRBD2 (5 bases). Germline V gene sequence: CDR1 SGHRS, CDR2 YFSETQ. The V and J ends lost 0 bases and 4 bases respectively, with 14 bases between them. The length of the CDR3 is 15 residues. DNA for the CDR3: TGCGCCAGCAGCTTGGGGGCCGGGGTCCCTTACGAGCAGTACTTC. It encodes CASSLGAGVPYEQYF. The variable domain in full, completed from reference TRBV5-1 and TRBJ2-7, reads KAGVTQTPRYLIKTRGQQVTLSCSPISGHRSVSWYQQTPGQGLQFLFEYFSETQRNKGNFPGRFSGRQFSNSRSEMNVSTLELGDSALYLCASSLGAGVPYEQYFGPGTRLTVT.

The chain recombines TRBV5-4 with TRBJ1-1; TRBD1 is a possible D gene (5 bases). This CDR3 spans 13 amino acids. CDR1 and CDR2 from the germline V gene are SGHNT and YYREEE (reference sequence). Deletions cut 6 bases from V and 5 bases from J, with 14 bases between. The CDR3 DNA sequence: TGTGCCAGCACCCTCGCGGGGGGGACTGAAGCTTTCTTT. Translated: CASTLAGGTEAFF.

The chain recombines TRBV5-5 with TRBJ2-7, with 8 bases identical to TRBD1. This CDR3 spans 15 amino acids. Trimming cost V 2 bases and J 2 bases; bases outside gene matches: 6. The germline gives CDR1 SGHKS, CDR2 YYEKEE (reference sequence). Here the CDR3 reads CASSFPGQGPYEQYF. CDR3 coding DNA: TGTGCCAGCAGCTTCCCCGGACAGGGACCCTACGAGCAGTACTTC.

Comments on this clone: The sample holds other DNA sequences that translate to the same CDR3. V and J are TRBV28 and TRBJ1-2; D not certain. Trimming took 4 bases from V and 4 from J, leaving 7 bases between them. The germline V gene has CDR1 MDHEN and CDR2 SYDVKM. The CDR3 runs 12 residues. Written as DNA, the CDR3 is TGTGCCAGCAGTTCCCGCAGCTATGGCTACACCTTC. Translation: CASSSRSYGYTF.

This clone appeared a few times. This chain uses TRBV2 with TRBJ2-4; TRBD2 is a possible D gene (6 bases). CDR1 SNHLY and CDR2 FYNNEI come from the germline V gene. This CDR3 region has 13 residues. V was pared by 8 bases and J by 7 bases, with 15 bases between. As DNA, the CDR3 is TGTGCCAGCCACGGGAGAGCGAGGAACATTCAGTACTTC. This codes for CASHGRARNIQYF.

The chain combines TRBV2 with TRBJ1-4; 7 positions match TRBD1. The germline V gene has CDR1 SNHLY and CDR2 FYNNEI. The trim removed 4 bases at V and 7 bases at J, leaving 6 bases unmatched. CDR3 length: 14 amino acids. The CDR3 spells CASSVQGWGEKLFF. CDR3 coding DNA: TGTGCCAGCAGTGTACAGGGGTGGGGTGAAAAACTGTTTTTT.

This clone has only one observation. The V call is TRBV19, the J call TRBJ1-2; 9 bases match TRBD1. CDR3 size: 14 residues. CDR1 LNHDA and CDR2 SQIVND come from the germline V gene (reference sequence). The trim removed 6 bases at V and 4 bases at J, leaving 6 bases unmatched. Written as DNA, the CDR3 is TGTGCCAGTAGCGGGACAGGGAAAGGCTATGGCTACACCTTC. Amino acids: CASSGTGKGYGYTF.

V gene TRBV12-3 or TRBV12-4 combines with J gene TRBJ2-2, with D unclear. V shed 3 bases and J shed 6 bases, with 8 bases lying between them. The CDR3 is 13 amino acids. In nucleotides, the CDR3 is TGTGCCAGCAGTTTTGGCAAAGCCGGGGAGCTGTTTTTT. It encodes CASSFGKAGELFF.

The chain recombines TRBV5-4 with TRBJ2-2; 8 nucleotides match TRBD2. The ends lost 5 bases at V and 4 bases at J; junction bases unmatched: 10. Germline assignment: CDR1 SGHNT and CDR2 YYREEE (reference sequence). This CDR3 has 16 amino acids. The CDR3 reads CASSSGGARGTGELFF. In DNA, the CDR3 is TGTGCCAGCAGTTCCGGGGGGGCGCGAGGCACCGGGGAGCTGTTTTTT.

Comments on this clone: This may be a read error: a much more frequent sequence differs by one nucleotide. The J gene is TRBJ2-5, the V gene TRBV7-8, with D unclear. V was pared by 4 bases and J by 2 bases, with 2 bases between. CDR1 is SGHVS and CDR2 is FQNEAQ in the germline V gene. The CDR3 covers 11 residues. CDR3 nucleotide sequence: TGTGCCAGCAGCTCGCAAGAGACCCAGTACTTC. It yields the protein CASSSQETQYF.

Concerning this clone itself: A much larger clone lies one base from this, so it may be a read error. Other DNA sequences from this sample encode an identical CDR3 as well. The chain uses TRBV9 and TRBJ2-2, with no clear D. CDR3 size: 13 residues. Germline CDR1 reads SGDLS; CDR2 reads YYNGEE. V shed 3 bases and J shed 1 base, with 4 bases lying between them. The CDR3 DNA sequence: TGTGCCAGCAGCGCGGGGAACACCGGGGAGCTGTTTTTT. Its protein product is CASSAGNTGELFF.

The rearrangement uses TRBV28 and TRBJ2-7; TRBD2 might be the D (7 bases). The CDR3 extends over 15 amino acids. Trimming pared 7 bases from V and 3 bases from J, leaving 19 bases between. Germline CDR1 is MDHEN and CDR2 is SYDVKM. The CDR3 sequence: CASTLGWGGGYEQYF. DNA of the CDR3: TGTGCCAGCACCCTAGGCTGGGGGGGCGGCTACGAGCAGTACTTC.